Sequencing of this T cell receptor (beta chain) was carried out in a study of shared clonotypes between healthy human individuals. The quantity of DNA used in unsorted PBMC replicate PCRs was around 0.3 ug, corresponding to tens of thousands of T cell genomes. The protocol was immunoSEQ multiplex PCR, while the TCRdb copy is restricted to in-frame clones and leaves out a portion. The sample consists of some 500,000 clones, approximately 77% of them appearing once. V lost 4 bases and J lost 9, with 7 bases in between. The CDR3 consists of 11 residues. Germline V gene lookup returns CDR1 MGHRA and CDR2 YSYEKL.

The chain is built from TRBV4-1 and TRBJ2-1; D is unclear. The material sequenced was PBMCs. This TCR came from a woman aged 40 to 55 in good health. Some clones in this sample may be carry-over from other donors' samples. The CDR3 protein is CASSRVREQFF. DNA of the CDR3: TGCGCCAGCAGCCGGGTGCGTGAGCAGTTCTTC.